A selection of T cell receptor beta chains follows, all from one sample in a study of blood T cells in healthy people across ages. Via MiXCR, TCRdb re-called the 5' RACE reads, giving one row per CDR3 protein. The sample carries 1.8 million or so distinct CDR3 sequences, approximately 39% recorded once. The sequenced material came from blood. The receptor source for this set is a human donor in good health. Each CDR3 is given with its conserved first and last residue. Each record gives: D gene, clone size, V gene, J gene, CDR3 protein, CDR3 DNA. The D gene is left open where the match is weak. Rows may omit the clone size; those that give it use once, few, many or a size class.

d_call: -; clone_size: -; v_call: TRBV25-1; j_call: TRBJ2-6; cdr3_aa: CASSDRVFGANVLTF; cdr3_nt: TGTGCCAGCAGTGACAGGGTTTTTGGGGCCAACGTCCTGACTTTC
d_call: TRBD1; clone_size: -; v_call: TRBV20-1; j_call: TRBJ1-2; cdr3_aa: CSAPYPDRGGYTF; cdr3_nt: TGCAGTGCTCCTTATCCGGACAGGGGGGGCTACACCTTC
d_call: TRBD1; clone_size: once; v_call: TRBV20-1; j_call: TRBJ2-7; cdr3_aa: CSSKQGTGGYNEQYF; cdr3_nt: TGCAGTTCAAAACAGGGGACAGGGGGATACAATGAGCAGTACTTC
d_call: TRBD2; clone_size: few; v_call: TRBV5-6; j_call: TRBJ2-2; cdr3_aa: CASSRPGLVPGELFF; cdr3_nt: TGTGCCAGCAGCCGCCCGGGACTAGTCCCCGGGGAGCTGTTTTTT
d_call: -; clone_size: few; v_call: TRBV27; j_call: TRBJ2-7; cdr3_aa: CASSLSGTAAYEQYF; cdr3_nt: TGTGCCAGCAGTTTATCCGGGACGGCCGCCTACGAGCAGTACTTC
d_call: TRBD1; clone_size: -; v_call: TRBV5-5; j_call: TRBJ1-1; cdr3_aa: CASSSLTGSGEAFF; cdr3_nt: TGTGCCAGCAGCTCTCTGACAGGGTCGGGTGAAGCTTTCTTT
d_call: -; clone_size: -; v_call: TRBV12-3/TRBV12-4; j_call: TRBJ1-5; cdr3_aa: CASSWIGGSIYSNQPQHF; cdr3_nt: TGTGCCAGCAGCTGGATTGGGGGGTCGATTTATAGCAATCAGCCCCAGCATTTT
d_call: -; clone_size: -; v_call: TRBV7-6; j_call: TRBJ1-2; cdr3_aa: CASSPSPGPGGYTF; cdr3_nt: TGTGCCAGCAGCCCGAGCCCGGGGCCAGGTGGCTACACCTTC
d_call: TRBD2; clone_size: -; v_call: TRBV20-1; j_call: TRBJ2-3; cdr3_aa: CSARRLAGAHFTDTQYF; cdr3_nt: TGCAGTGCTAGGAGATTAGCGGGGGCCCACTTCACAGATACGCAGTATTTT
d_call: -; clone_size: -; v_call: TRBV7-9; j_call: TRBJ2-7; cdr3_aa: CASSAGEGRDHEQYF; cdr3_nt: TGTGCCAGCAGCGCAGGGGAAGGCAGGGACCACGAGCAGTACTTC
d_call: -; clone_size: -; v_call: TRBV12-3/TRBV12-4; j_call: TRBJ1-1; cdr3_aa: CASSPIGTLNTEAFF; cdr3_nt: TGTGCCAGCAGTCCGATAGGGACTCTGAACACTGAAGCTTTCTTT
d_call: -; clone_size: few; v_call: TRBV20-1; j_call: TRBJ1-4; cdr3_aa: CSANGPTNEKLFF; cdr3_nt: TGCAGTGCTAACGGTCCAACTAATGAAAAACTGTTTTTT
d_call: -; clone_size: few; v_call: TRBV7-2; j_call: TRBJ2-3; cdr3_aa: CASSLARNTQYF; cdr3_nt: TGTGCCAGCAGCTTAGCCCGGAATACGCAGTATTTT
d_call: -; clone_size: -; v_call: TRBV14; j_call: TRBJ2-5; cdr3_aa: CASSHSIETQYF; cdr3_nt: TGTGCCAGCAGCCACAGTATAGAGACCCAGTACTTC
d_call: -; clone_size: -; v_call: TRBV18; j_call: TRBJ1-1; cdr3_aa: CASSPKVSLYTEAFF; cdr3_nt: TGTGCCAGCTCACCTAAAGTAAGCCTATACACTGAAGCTTTCTTT
d_call: -; clone_size: many; v_call: TRBV12-3/TRBV12-4; j_call: TRBJ2-7; cdr3_aa: CASSLVRGGESFSYEQYF; cdr3_nt: TGTGCCAGCAGTTTAGTTAGAGGGGGTGAATCCTTTTCCTACGAGCAGTACTTC
d_call: -; clone_size: few; v_call: TRBV4-1; j_call: TRBJ2-4; cdr3_aa: CASSQLPGHLAKNIQYF; cdr3_nt: TGCGCCAGCAGCCAACTACCAGGCCATCTAGCCAAAAACATTCAGTACTTC
d_call: TRBD1; clone_size: -; v_call: TRBV11-1; j_call: TRBJ1-1; cdr3_aa: CASSLVSGQFMNTEAFF; cdr3_nt: TGTGCCAGCAGCTTAGTATCGGGACAGTTCATGAACACTGAAGCTTTCTTT
d_call: -; clone_size: -; v_call: TRBV4-3; j_call: TRBJ1-4; cdr3_aa: CASSPKGQNEKLFF; cdr3_nt: TGCGCCAGCAGCCCCAAGGGGCAGAATGAAAAACTGTTTTTT
d_call: -; clone_size: few; v_call: TRBV29-1; j_call: TRBJ1-2; cdr3_aa: CSVGEQYGYTF; cdr3_nt: TGCAGCGTGGGGGAACAGTATGGCTACACCTTC
d_call: -; clone_size: -; v_call: TRBV6-5; j_call: TRBJ1-2; cdr3_aa: CASSFLGPRGNGYTF; cdr3_nt: TGTGCCAGCAGTTTCCTCGGGCCTCGAGGGAATGGCTACACCTTC
d_call: TRBD1; clone_size: few; v_call: TRBV7-2; j_call: TRBJ1-2; cdr3_aa: CASSRDRVNGYTF; cdr3_nt: TGTGCCAGCAGCCGTGACAGGGTTAATGGCTACACCTTC
d_call: TRBD2; clone_size: few; v_call: TRBV10-3; j_call: TRBJ2-3; cdr3_aa: CAIRPAGNTDTQYF; cdr3_nt: TGTGCCATCAGGCCAGCGGGGAACACAGATACGCAGTATTTT
d_call: -; clone_size: -; v_call: TRBV6-1; j_call: TRBJ1-2; cdr3_aa: CASSVLGEQWNYGYTF; cdr3_nt: TGTGCCAGCAGCGTATTGGGGGAGCAGTGGAACTATGGCTACACCTTC
d_call: TRBD1; clone_size: few; v_call: TRBV11-2; j_call: TRBJ2-3; cdr3_aa: CASSLVGGRGRRDTQYF; cdr3_nt: TGTGCCAGCAGCTTAGTAGGAGGCAGGGGGCGAAGGGATACGCAGTATTTT
d_call: -; clone_size: -; v_call: TRBV7-2; j_call: TRBJ1-2; cdr3_aa: CASSRAATRGYGYTF; cdr3_nt: TGTGCCAGCAGCCGGGCCGCCACTCGCGGCTATGGCTACACCTTC
d_call: -; clone_size: -; v_call: TRBV20-1; j_call: TRBJ2-1; cdr3_aa: CSAHSPDGSSYNEQFF; cdr3_nt: TGCAGTGCTCATTCTCCCGACGGTAGCTCCTACAATGAGCAGTTCTTC